This entry is about one TCR beta chain. Antigen unknown. The CDR3 runs to 15 residues. CDR1 SGHTA and CDR2 FQGTGA come from the germline V gene. The sample originates from a study of T cells expressing NK-cell markers. Notes on the study in general: Four donors' CD3+CD56-NKG2C+ cells were dominated by the same clonotypes. Evidence did not settle whether expanded NKG2C+ T cell clones targeted HCMV.

Scientists made TCR beta cDNA using 5'RACE template switching with UMIs. From its re-call of the 5' RACE reads, TCRdb lists each CDR3 protein once, without DNA. This sample's clone table lists some 450,000 distinct CDR3 sequences. Sample: blood T cells: a sorted CD56 or NKG2C T cell subset, CD4+ or CD8+ T cells, or bulk PBMC T cells (not recorded which). The chain carries TRBV7-3 and TRBJ2-3; lacking DNA, the TRBD1 call made by TCRdb goes unchecked. This clonotype originated in a woman aged 18-70 years in good health. This chain's CDR3 is CASSLAGVVTDTQYF.